The TCR beta chain under discussion was sequenced for a study of cytomegalovirus exposure and HLA in healthy donors. Vbeta (60) and Jbeta (13) primers were used in the PCR. Assay used: immunoSEQ multiplex PCR; TCRdb lists only in-frame clones, some missing. Of roughly 100,000 clones listed, under 80% are singletons. These donors, healthy bone marrow donors, were studied. Study-wide findings and caveats: Cytomegalovirus status was reportedly diagnosed by the classifier with high specificity and sensitivity.

To note about this clone: The antigen is unknown.

The V gene end was trimmed by 6 bases and the J gene end by 7 bases; junction bases not matched to a gene: 9. The germline gives CDR1 MNHEY, CDR2 SVGAGI. The CDR3 extends over 15 amino acids. The TCR comes from a man aged 40-55 years in good health and CMV-seronegative. Sequenced input: PBMCs. The chain carries TRBV6-5 and TRBJ1-4; TRBD1 agrees at 9 bases. The CDR3 sequence is CASRRDRALIEKLFF. CDR3 DNA sequence: TGTGCCAGCAGGCGGGACAGGGCCTTAATTGAAAAACTGTTTTTT.